The 32 T cell receptor beta chains in this list originate from one sample, sequenced in a study of cytomegalovirus exposure and HLA in healthy donors. Repertoires were generated with immunoSEQ multiplex PCR, while TCRdb's copy carries only in-frame clones and drops some. There are about 120,000 clones in the sample; approximately 81% occur only once, and roughly 2% lies in the top ten. The sequenced material came from PBMCs. The receptors stem from a woman aged 25 to 45 in good health and CMV-seronegative.

The chain couples TRBV6-6 to TRBJ1-2; 7 nucleotides align to TRBD1. Trimming at V came to 6 bases and at J to 8 bases, leaving 6 bases not matched to a gene. CDR3 length: 12 residues. Germline V gene lookup returns CDR1 MNHNY and CDR2 SVGAGI (reference sequence). CDR3 sequence reads: CASSRGQRGYTF. In DNA, the CDR3 is TGTGCCAGCAGCCGGGGACAGAGGGGCTACACCTTC.

The genes are TRBV5-1 and TRBJ2-3; 12 bases align to TRBD2. Losses at the gene ends were 1 base for V and 4 bases for J; bases not matched to a gene: 1. CDR1 is SGHRS, CDR2 YFSETQ, per germline. The CDR3 loop spans 15 amino acids. The CDR3 DNA sequence: TGCGCCAGCAGCTTGCTAGCGGGGGGGGCAGATACGCAGTATTTT. Translation: CASSLLAGGADTQYF.

This chain connects TRBV19 to TRBJ1-1, with D perhaps TRBD1 (6 bases). Per germline, CDR1 LNHDA and CDR2 SQIVND (reference sequence). V lost 7 bases and J lost 5, with 11 bases in between. The CDR3 loop spans 12 amino acids. CDR3 amino acids: CASKTGPTEAFF. As DNA, the CDR3 is TGTGCCAGTAAAACAGGGCCAACTGAAGCTTTCTTT.

The chain employs TRBV19 and TRBJ1-1; D unclear. Per the germline V gene, CDR1 is LNHDA and CDR2 is SQIVND (reference sequence). CDR3 length: 17 residues. Trimming removed 7 bases from V and 1 base from J, with 22 bases in between. Here the CDR3 DNA reads TGTGCCAGTATCCCATCGGCACGACAAAATAAGAACACTGAAGCTTTCTTT. Translated, it gives CASIPSARQNKNTEAFF.

The chain links TRBV4-3 to TRBJ1-1; TRBD1 agrees at 8 bases. CDR3 length: 15 amino acids. With V trimmed by 1 base and J by 1 base, 2 bases remained unmatched. Per germline, CDR1 LGHNA and CDR2 YSLEER. The DNA for the CDR3 is TGCGCCAGCAGCCAAGTCGACAGGGGGAACACTGAAGCTTTCTTT. This translates into CASSQVDRGNTEAFF.

The genes are TRBV19 and TRBJ1-1, with D possibly being TRBD1 (5 bases). The germline CDR1 and CDR2 sequences are LNHDA and SQIVND (reference sequence). V dropped 7 bases and J dropped 4 bases, with 16 bases sitting between them. This CDR3 spans 14 amino acids. The CDR3, as DNA: TGTGCCAGTATGGGCGTGGATAGGGGCACTGAAGCTTTCTTT. This translates into CASMGVDRGTEAFF. Supplemented by reference TRBV19 and TRBJ1-1, the full variable domain reads DGGITQSPKYLFRKEGQNVTLSCEQNLNHDAMYWYRQDPGQGLRLIYYSQIVNDFQKGDIAEGYSVSREKKESFPLTVTSAQKNPTAFYLCASMGVDRGTEAFFGQGTRLTVV.

This clone has more than one count but fewer than ten. V gene TRBV30 combines with J gene TRBJ1-5; D is unresolved. CDR1 and CDR2 (germline): GTSNPN, SVGIG (reference sequence). The length of the CDR3 is 14 residues. V lost 1 base and J 5 bases, leaving 12 bases between the germline ends. The CDR3 DNA reads as TGTGCCTGGAGTGGCCCCGGCGGGGATCAGCCCCAGCATTTT. This codes for CAWSGPGGDQPQHF.

This sequence joins TRBV27 and TRBJ2-1, with 7 bases matching TRBD1. CDR1 is MNHEY, CDR2 SMNVEV, per germline (reference sequence). This CDR3 is 15 amino acids long. V dropped 7 bases and J dropped 2; count of bases not matched to a gene: 8. CDR3 DNA: TGTGCCAGCACCCCGACCGGGACAGCCTACAATGAGCAGTTCTTC. Its translation: CASTPTGTAYNEQFF.

As regards this clone: At one end the junction does not follow the germline gene, possibly because of a read error. This chain uses TRBV7-7 with TRBJ2-2, with D perhaps matching TRBD1 (5 bases). Germline V gene lookup returns CDR1 SSHAT and CDR2 FNYEAQ (reference sequence). The CDR3 has 17 residues. The CDR3 reads CASSRSLDRTNTGELFF. CDR3 coding DNA: TGTGCTAGCAGCCGCTCCCTCGACAGAACGAACACCGGGGAGCTGTTTTTT.

This chain connects TRBV12-5 to TRBJ2-5, with a tentative D call TRBD2 (5 bases). Per germline, CDR1 LGHNT and CDR2 FRNRAP. V was trimmed by 3 bases and J by 1 base, leaving 15 bases between them. The CDR3 is 16 residues long. The CDR3 reads CASGFAGRGVQETQYF. The CDR3 DNA is TGTGCTAGTGGTTTCGCAGGCCGGGGAGTCCAAGAGACCCAGTACTTC.

The chain employs TRBV6-6 and TRBJ2-5; D is possibly TRBD2 (6 bases). V lost 7 bases, J lost 0 bases, and 15 bases lay in between. Germline lookup yields CDR1 MNHNY and CDR2 SVGAGI (reference sequence). The CDR3 covers 15 residues. The CDR3 DNA reads TGTGCCAGCACCATTGCCCGGACTAACCAAGAGACCCAGTACTTC. As protein: CASTIARTNQETQYF.

The chain recombines TRBV6-5 with TRBJ2-1; 8 positions match TRBD2. The V segment lost 2 bases and the J segment 4 bases; nucleotides outside the gene matches: 4. The germline gives CDR1 MNHEY, CDR2 SVGAGI. The CDR3 covers 15 residues. CDR3 DNA: TGTGCCAGCAGTTACGGCGGGGGGCGATACAATGAGCAGTTCTTC. Amino acids: CASSYGGGRYNEQFF.

This sequence joins TRBV4-2 and TRBJ1-1, with unresolved D. There are 15 residues in the CDR3. The V gene lost 0 bases and the J gene lost 6 bases, with 14 bases spanning the gap. The germline CDR1 and CDR2 sequences are LGHNA and YNFKEQ. CDR3 coding DNA: TGTGCCAGCAGCCAAGATGGGTCCACCGGGGCTGAAGCTTTCTTT. This encodes CASSQDGSTGAEAFF.

The V gene is TRBV18, the J gene TRBJ2-7, with D perhaps TRBD1 (5 bases). V dropped 8 bases and J dropped 5 bases, with 16 bases sitting between them. Germline CDR1 reads KGHSH; CDR2 reads LQKENI. The CDR3 contains 13 residues. CDR3 region: CASRQTAANEQYF. In nucleotides, the CDR3 is TGTGCCAGCAGACAGACAGCAGCTAACGAGCAGTACTTC.

The chain carries TRBV5-1 and TRBJ2-7, with 10 bases identical to TRBD1. Germline CDR1 is SGHRS and CDR2 is YFSETQ. The CDR3 loop spans 14 amino acids. With 2 bases clipped from V and 4 bases from J, the junction kept 3 bases outside the gene matches. The CDR3 reads CASSFGTGAYEQYF. Here the CDR3 DNA reads TGCGCCAGCAGCTTTGGGACAGGGGCTTACGAGCAGTACTTC.

This chain links TRBV11-3 with TRBJ2-5, with 12 bases that match TRBD2. Trimming took 5 bases from V and 2 from J; bases not matched to a gene: 3. CDR1 and CDR2 (germline): SGHNT, YENEEA. The CDR3 has 15 residues. DNA for the CDR3: TGTGCCAGCAGCCCGGGGACTAGCGGGCAAGAGACCCAGTACTTC. Translation: CASSPGTSGQETQYF.

This chain connects TRBV7-8 to TRBJ2-5, with TRBD2 matching 7 bases. In germline, CDR1 is SGHVS, CDR2 FQNEAQ. Losses at the gene ends were 5 bases for V and 10 bases for J; bases not matched to a gene: 7. The CDR3 is made up of 12 amino acids. In nucleotides, the CDR3 is TGTGCCAGCAGCCCCCTGGGGGGGATCCAGTACTTC. It encodes CASSPLGGIQYF.

This sequence joins TRBV19 and TRBJ1-3; possible D gene TRBD1, 6 bases. Per the germline V gene, CDR1 is LNHDA and CDR2 is SQIVND (reference sequence). V lost 8 bases and J 0 bases, leaving 14 bases between the germline ends. The CDR3 runs to 15 residues. The chain's CDR3 is CASQQGPSSGNTIYF. CDR3 bases: TGTGCCAGTCAACAGGGCCCGAGCTCTGGAAACACCATATATTTT.

The rearrangement uses TRBV18 and TRBJ1-5; D gene uncertain. The CDR3 spans 14 residues. The germline gives CDR1 KGHSH, CDR2 LQKENI. Trimming left V 4 bases short and J 3 bases short, with 10 bases between. The CDR3 nucleotides are TGTGCCAGCTCACGACGAGACTCCAATCAGCCCCAGCATTTT. This translates into CASSRRDSNQPQHF.

The rearrangement links TRBV5-1 to TRBJ1-6, with 7 positions matching TRBD1. This CDR3 contains 14 residues. The V gene's germline CDR1 is SGHRS and CDR2 YFSETQ. J was trimmed by 9 bases and V by 0 bases; bases with no gene match: 3. The CDR3 region has the DNA TGCGCCAGCAGCTTGGCAGGGGGTGGTTCACCCCTCCACTTT. It translates to CASSLAGGGSPLHF. The entire variable domain, with the rest obtained from reference TRBV5-1 and TRBJ1-6, is as follows: KAGVTQTPRYLIKTRGQQVTLSCSPISGHRSVSWYQQTPGQGLQFLFEYFSETQRNKGNFPGRFSGRQFSNSRSEMNVSTLELGDSALYLCASSLAGGGSPLHFGNGTRLTVT.

This rearrangement joins TRBV30 to TRBJ1-1; D remains ambiguous. The ends were cut back, 2 bases at V and 2 bases at J, with 12 bases in the middle. The CDR3 length is 14 residues. CDR1 GTSNPN and CDR2 SVGIG come from the germline V gene (reference sequence). The CDR3 reads CAWSPYSDNTEAFF. CDR3 DNA: TGTGCCTGGAGTCCGTATTCAGATAACACTGAAGCTTTCTTT.

The chain couples TRBV7-9 to TRBJ2-1, with a weak D call TRBD2 (6 bases). The CDR3 runs 15 residues. The germline CDR1 and CDR2 sequences are SEHNR and FQNEAQ (reference sequence). V was cut by 5 bases and J by 0 bases, with 11 bases left in between. The chain's CDR3 is CASSPREVSYNEQFF. The CDR3 DNA reads as TGTGCCAGCAGCCCAAGGGAGGTCTCCTACAATGAGCAGTTCTTC.

This clone was seen ten or more times. This chain connects TRBV15 to TRBJ1-2, with no clear D. The ends were cut back, 0 bases at V and 4 bases at J, with 12 bases in the middle. The CDR3 length is 15 residues. CDR1 and CDR2 from the germline V gene are LNHNV and YYDKDF (reference sequence). CDR3 loop: CATSRDSGSSYGYTF. The CDR3 nucleotides read TGTGCCACCAGCAGAGATTCAGGCAGCTCCTATGGCTACACCTTC. The variable domain in full, with the rest retrieved from reference TRBV15 and TRBJ1-2, is DAMVIQNPRYQVTQFGKPVTLSCSQTLNHNVMYWYQQKSSQAPKLLFHYYDKDFNNEADTPDNFQSRRPNTSFCFLDIRSPGLGDTAMYLCATSRDSGSSYGYTFGSGTRLTVV.

This chain uses TRBV7-9 with TRBJ1-2; D gene ambiguous. V was pared by 2 bases and J by 6 bases, with 7 bases between. The CDR3 extends over 12 amino acids. The germline gives CDR1 SEHNR, CDR2 FQNEAQ (reference sequence). The CDR3 loop reads CASSLRGNGYTF. The CDR3 DNA reads as TGTGCCAGCAGCTTACGGGGTAATGGCTACACCTTC. Full variable domain (missing parts from reference TRBV7-9 and TRBJ1-2): DTGVSQNPRHKITKRGQNVTFRCDPISEHNRLYWYRQTLGQGPEFLTYFQNEAQLEKSRLLSDRFSAERPKGSFSTLEIQRTEQGDSAMYLCASSLRGNGYTFGSGTRLTVV.

This clone was detected once. J is TRBJ1-3 and V is TRBV5-1; TRBD1 is a possible D gene (5 bases). The CDR3 consists of 14 residues. V was pared by 4 bases and J by 3 bases, with 11 bases between. Germline V gene data show CDR1 as SGHRS and CDR2 as YFSETQ. DNA of the CDR3: TGCGCCAGCAGCCAGGGATTAGGTGGAAACACCATATATTTT. It encodes CASSQGLGGNTIYF. The complete variable domain, with remaining parts taken from reference TRBV5-1 and TRBJ1-3, reads KAGVTQTPRYLIKTRGQQVTLSCSPISGHRSVSWYQQTPGQGLQFLFEYFSETQRNKGNFPGRFSGRQFSNSRSEMNVSTLELGDSALYLCASSQGLGGNTIYFGEGSWLTVV.

This sequence joins TRBV7-8 and TRBJ2-7; TRBD1 matches at 12 bases. The CDR3 totals 14 residues. With V trimmed by 3 bases and J by 5 bases, 2 bases remained unmatched. Germline loops: CDR1 SGHVS, CDR2 FQNEAQ. The CDR3 reads CASSFGTGGDEQYF. The CDR3 nucleotides are TGTGCCAGCAGCTTTGGGACAGGGGGCGACGAGCAGTACTTC.

This clone was seen repeatedly, ten times or more. The CDR3 is CASSSGTHRKTQYF. CDR3 DNA sequence: TGTGCCAGCAGTTCGGGGACACACCGAAAGACCCAGTACTTC. The chain combines TRBV27 with TRBJ2-5; TRBD1 is a possible D gene (6 bases). Trimming took off 4 bases at V and 6 bases at J, with 15 bases between the two ends. Germline values: CDR1 MNHEY, CDR2 SMNVEV (reference sequence). There are 14 residues in the CDR3.

The CDR3 spells CASSLRREVFTQTDTQYF. The CDR3, as DNA: TGTGCCAGCAGCTTGCGGAGGGAAGTATTTACACAGACAGATACGCAGTATTTT. The chain carries TRBV5-4 and TRBJ2-3; TRBD2 is a possible D gene (6 bases). V was pared by 1 base and J by 3 bases, with 21 bases between. Germline values: CDR1 SGHNT, CDR2 YYREEE (reference sequence). This CDR3 region has 18 residues.

V and J are TRBV2 and TRBJ1-6, with TRBD1 matching over 7 bases. J gave up 5 bases and V 5 bases, and 15 bases lay outside the gene matches. This CDR3 is built from 18 residues. The V gene's germline CDR1 is SNHLY and CDR2 FYNNEI. CDR3 sequence: CASSLRTGPRMNNSPLHF. In DNA form, the CDR3 reads TGTGCCAGCAGTCTAAGGACAGGACCCCGTATGAATAATTCACCCCTCCACTTT.

The chain has TRBV4-2 and TRBJ2-6; 13 nucleotides align to TRBD2. The germline CDR1 and CDR2 sequences are LGHNA and YNFKEQ. The CDR3 totals 20 residues. After removal of 1 base from V and 0 bases from J, the junction contained 6 bases not matched to a gene. CDR3: CASSQGTSGGESSGANVLTF. In DNA form, the CDR3 reads TGTGCCAGCAGCCAAGGAACTAGCGGGGGGGAGAGCTCTGGGGCCAACGTCCTGACTTTC.

CDR3 DNA sequence: TGTGCCAGCTCCCCGGGACAGAATAATTCACCCCTCCACTTT. It translates to CASSPGQNNSPLHF. V and J are TRBV18 and TRBJ1-6; 7 bases map to TRBD1. Trimming cost V 6 bases and J 5 bases; bases outside gene matches: 4. Germline lookup yields CDR1 KGHSH and CDR2 LQKENI. The CDR3 spans 14 residues.

V usage is TRBV6-5 and J usage is TRBJ2-1, with D tentatively TRBD2 (7 bases). This CDR3 has 14 amino acids. Trimming took off 5 bases at V and 6 bases at J, with 14 bases between the two ends. Germline CDR1 is MNHEY and CDR2 is SVGAGI. The CDR3 here is CASSAPGGVNEQFF. The CDR3 nucleotides are TGTGCCAGCAGTGCACCGGGGGGCGTCAATGAGCAGTTCTTC.